The subject of this entry is one T cell receptor beta chain. These data belong to a study of blood T cell repertoires in COVID-19. Clones were read by immunoSEQ multiplex PCR, and TCRdb kept only the in-frame ones, dropping some. The repertoire consists of under 200,000 clones, with roughly 87% occurring once and the leading ten covering 20% to 25%. The CDR3 extends over 18 amino acids. The trim removed 5 bases at V and 0 bases at J, leaving 13 bases unmatched. From germline, CDR1 is SGHVS and CDR2 FNYEAQ. This TCR derives from a man in his fifties or sixties with active or convalescent COVID-19. The specimen sequenced was peripheral blood. The gene calls are TRBV7-6 and TRBJ2-7; 10 bases agree with TRBD1. DNA for the CDR3: TGTGCCAGCAGCAACCCTGAGACAGGGGGCGATAGCTCCTACGAGCAGTACTTC. It yields the protein CASSNPETGGDSSYEQYF.